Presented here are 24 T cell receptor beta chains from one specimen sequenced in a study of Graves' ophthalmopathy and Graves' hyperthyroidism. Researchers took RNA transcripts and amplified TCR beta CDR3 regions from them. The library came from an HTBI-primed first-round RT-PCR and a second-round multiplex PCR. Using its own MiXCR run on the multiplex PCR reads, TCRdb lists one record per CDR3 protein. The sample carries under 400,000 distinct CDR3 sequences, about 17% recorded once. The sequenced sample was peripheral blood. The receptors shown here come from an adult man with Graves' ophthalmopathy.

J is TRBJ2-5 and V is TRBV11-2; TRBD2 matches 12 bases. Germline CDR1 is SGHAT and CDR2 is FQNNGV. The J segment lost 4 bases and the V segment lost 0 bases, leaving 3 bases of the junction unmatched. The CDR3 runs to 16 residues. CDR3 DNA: TGTGCCAGCAGCTTAGATCTAGCGGGAGGGTTAGAGACCCAGTACTTC. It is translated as CASSLDLAGGLETQYF.

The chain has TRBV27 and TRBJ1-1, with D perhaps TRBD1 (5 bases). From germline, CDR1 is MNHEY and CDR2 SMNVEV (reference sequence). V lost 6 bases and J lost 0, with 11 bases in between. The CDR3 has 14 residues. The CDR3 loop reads CASSQWGMNTEAFF. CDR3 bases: TGTGCCAGCAGCCAGTGGGGGATGAACACTGAAGCTTTCTTT.

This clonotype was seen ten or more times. The CDR3 nucleotides are TGTGCCAGCAGCCACCCCCAGGGACGAGAGACCCAGTACTTC. This codes for CASSHPQGRETQYF. The rearrangement links TRBV3-1 to TRBJ2-5, with D perhaps assigned TRBD1 or TRBD2 (5 bases each). The CDR3 contains 14 residues. Germline lookup yields CDR1 LGHDT and CDR2 YNNKEL (reference sequence). Between the trimmed V and J ends, which lost 3 bases and 4 bases, there was a span of 12 bases.

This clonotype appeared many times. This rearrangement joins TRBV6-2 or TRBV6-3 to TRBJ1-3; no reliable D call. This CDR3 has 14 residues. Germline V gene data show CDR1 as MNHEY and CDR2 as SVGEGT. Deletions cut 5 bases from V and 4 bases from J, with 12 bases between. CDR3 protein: CASSRVVAGNTIYF. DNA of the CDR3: TGTGCCAGCAGTAGAGTGGTCGCGGGAAACACCATATATTTT.

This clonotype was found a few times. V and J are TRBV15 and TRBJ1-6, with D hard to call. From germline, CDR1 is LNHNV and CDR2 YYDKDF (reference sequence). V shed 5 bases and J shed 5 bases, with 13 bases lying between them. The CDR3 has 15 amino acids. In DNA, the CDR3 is TGTGCCACCAGCGGGCAGGAGTTGAATAATTCACCCCTCCACTTT. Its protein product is CATSGQELNNSPLHF.

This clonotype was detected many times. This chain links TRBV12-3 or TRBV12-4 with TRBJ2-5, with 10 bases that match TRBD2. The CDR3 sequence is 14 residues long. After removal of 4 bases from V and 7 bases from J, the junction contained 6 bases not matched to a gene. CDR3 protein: CASSWSSGGRTQYF. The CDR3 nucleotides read TGTGCCAGCAGTTGGTCTAGCGGGGGTCGGACCCAGTACTTC.

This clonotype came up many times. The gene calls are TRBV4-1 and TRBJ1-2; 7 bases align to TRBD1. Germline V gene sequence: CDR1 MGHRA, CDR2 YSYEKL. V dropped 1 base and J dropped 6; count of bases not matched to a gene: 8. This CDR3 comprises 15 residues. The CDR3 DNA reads TGCGCCAGCAGCCAAGTAGTGACAGGGTATAATGGCTACACCTTC. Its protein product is CASSQVVTGYNGYTF.

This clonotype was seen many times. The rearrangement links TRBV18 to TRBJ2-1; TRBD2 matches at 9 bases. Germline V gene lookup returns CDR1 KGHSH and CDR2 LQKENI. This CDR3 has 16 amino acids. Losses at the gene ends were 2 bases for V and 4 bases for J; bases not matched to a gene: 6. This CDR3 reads CASSPGLAGLYNEQFF. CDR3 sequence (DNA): TGTGCCAGCTCACCAGGGCTAGCGGGACTATACAATGAGCAGTTCTTC. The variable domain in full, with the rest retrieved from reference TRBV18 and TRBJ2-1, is NAGVMQNPRHLVRRRGQEARLRCSPMKGHSHVYWYRQLPEEGLKFMVYLQKENIIDESGMPKERFSAEFPKEGPSILRIQQVVRGDSAAYFCASSPGLAGLYNEQFFGPGTRLTVL.

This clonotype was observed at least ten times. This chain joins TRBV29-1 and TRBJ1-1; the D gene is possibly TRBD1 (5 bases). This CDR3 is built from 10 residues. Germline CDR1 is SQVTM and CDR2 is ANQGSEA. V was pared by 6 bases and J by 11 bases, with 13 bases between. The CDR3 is CSVQGPVAFF. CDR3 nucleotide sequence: TGCAGCGTCCAGGGCCCTGTTGCTTTCTTT.

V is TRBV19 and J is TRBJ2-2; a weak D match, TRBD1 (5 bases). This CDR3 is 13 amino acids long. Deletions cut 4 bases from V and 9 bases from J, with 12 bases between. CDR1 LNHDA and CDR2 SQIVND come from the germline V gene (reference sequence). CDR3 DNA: TGTGCCAGTAGTAATTTAGGGGTTAGGGAGCTGTTTTTT. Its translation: CASSNLGVRELFF.

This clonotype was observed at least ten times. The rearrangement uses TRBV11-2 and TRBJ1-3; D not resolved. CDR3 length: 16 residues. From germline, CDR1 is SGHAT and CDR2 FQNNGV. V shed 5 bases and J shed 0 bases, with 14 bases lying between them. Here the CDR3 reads CASSGGMFGSGNTIYF. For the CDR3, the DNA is TGTGCCAGCAGCGGAGGGATGTTTGGCTCTGGAAACACCATATATTTT.

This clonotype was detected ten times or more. CDR3 residues: CAWRSRHGELFF. In DNA form, the CDR3 reads TGTGCCTGGAGGTCCAGGCACGGGGAGCTGTTTTTT. The chain is built from TRBV30 and TRBJ2-2, with D hard to call. The CDR3 is 12 amino acids. Germline V gene sequence: CDR1 GTSNPN, CDR2 SVGIG (reference sequence). The ends were cut back, 3 bases at V and 7 bases at J, with 9 bases in the middle.

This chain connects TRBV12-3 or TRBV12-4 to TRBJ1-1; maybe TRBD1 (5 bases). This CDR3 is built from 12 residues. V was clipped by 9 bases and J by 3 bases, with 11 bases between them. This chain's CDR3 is CASLGGYTEAFF. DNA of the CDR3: TGTGCCAGTTTGGGGGGGTACACTGAAGCTTTCTTT.

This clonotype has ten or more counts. The CDR3 nucleotides are TGTGCCAGCAGGATTGGGGACTATGGCTACACCTTC. It encodes CASRIGDYGYTF. The gene calls are TRBV7-2 and TRBJ1-2; D ambiguous. The CDR3 spans 12 residues. Germline CDR1 reads SGHTA; CDR2 reads FQGNSA. Trimming left V 6 bases short and J 3 bases short, with 8 bases between.

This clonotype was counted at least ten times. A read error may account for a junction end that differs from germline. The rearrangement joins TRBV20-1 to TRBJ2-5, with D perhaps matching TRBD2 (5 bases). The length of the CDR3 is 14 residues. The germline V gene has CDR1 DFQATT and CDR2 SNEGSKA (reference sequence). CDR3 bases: TGCAGTGCTAGAGATTCACTAGGGCAAGAGACCCAATACTTC. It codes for CSARDSLGQETQYF.

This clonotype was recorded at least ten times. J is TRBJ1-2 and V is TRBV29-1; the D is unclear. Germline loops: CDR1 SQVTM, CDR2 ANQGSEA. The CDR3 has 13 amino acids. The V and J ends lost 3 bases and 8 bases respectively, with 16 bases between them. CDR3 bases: TGCAGCGTTGATAACCTGGGCCTCAACGGCTACACCTTC. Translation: CSVDNLGLNGYTF.

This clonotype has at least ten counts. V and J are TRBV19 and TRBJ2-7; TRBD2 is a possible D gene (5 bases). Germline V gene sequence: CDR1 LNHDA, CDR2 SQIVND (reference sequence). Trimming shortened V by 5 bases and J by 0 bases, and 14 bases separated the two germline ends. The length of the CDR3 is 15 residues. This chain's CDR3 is CASSSERSYSYEQYF. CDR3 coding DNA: TGTGCCAGTAGTTCCGAGCGGTCCTACTCCTACGAGCAGTACTTC.

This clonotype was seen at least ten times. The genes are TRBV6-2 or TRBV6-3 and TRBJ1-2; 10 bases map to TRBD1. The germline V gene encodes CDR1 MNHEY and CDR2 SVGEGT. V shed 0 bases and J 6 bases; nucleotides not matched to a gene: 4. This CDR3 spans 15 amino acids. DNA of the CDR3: TGTGCCAGCAGTTACTCTGACAGGGGGCCCGATGGCTACACCTTC. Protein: CASSYSDRGPDGYTF.

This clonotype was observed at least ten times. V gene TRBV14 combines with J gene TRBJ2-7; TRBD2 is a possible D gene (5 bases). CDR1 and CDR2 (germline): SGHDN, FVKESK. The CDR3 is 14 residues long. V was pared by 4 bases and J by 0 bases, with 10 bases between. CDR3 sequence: CASSRPGSSYEQYF. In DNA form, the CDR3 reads TGTGCCAGCAGCCGCCCGGGGAGCTCCTACGAGCAGTACTTC. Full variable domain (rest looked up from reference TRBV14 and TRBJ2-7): EAGVTQFPSHSVIEKGQTVTLRCDPISGHDNLYWYRRVMGKEIKFLLHFVKESKQDESGMPNNRFLAERTGGTYSTLKVQPAELEDSGVYFCASSRPGSSYEQYFGPGTRLTVT.

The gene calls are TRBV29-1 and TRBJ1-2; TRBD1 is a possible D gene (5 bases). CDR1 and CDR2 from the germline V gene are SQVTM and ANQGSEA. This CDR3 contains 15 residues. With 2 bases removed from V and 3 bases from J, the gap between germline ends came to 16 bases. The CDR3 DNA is TGCAGCGTTGAAATCGGTAGTGGGACTTACTATGGCTACACCTTC. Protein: CSVEIGSGTYYGYTF.

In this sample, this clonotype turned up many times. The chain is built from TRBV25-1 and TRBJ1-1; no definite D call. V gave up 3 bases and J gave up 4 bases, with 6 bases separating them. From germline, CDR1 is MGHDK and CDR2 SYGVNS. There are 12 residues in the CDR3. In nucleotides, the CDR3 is TGTGCCAGCAGTGAGACGGGCACTGAAGCTTTCTTT. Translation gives CASSETGTEAFF.

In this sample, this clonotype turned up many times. Written as DNA, the CDR3 is TGTGCCAGCAGTGAATTCTCTGGGGCCAACGTCCTGACTTTC. Translation gives CASSEFSGANVLTF. V and J are TRBV2 and TRBJ2-6; the D is unclear. CDR1 and CDR2 from the germline V gene are SNHLY and FYNNEI. There are 14 residues in the CDR3. The V end was cut by 2 bases, the J end by 0 bases, with 2 bases between.

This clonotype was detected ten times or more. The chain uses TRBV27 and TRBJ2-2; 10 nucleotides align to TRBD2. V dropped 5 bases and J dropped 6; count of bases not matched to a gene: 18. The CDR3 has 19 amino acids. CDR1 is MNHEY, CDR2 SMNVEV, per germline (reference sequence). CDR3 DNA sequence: TGTGCCAGCAGTGGCCGAGCGGGAGGGGCGAGTGGGGAGGCCGGGGAGCTGTTTTTT. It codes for CASSGRAGGASGEAGELFF.

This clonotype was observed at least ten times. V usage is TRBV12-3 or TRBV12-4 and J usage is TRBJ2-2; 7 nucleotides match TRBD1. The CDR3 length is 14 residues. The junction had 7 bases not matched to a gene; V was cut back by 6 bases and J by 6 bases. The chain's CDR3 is CASRKTQGAGELFF. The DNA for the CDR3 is TGTGCCAGCAGGAAAACCCAGGGGGCCGGGGAGCTGTTTTTT.